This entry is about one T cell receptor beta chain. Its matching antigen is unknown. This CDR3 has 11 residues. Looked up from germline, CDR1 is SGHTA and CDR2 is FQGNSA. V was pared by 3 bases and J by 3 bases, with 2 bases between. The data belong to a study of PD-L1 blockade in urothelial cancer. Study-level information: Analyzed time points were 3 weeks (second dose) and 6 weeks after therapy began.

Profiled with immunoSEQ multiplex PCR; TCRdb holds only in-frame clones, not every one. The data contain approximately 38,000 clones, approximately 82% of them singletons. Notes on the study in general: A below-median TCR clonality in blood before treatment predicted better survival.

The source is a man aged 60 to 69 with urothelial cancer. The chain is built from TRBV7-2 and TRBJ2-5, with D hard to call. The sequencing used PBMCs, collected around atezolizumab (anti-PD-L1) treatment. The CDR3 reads CASSFKETQYF. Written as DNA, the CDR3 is TGTGCCAGCAGCTTTAAAGAGACCCAGTACTTC. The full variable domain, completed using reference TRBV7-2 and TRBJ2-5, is GAGVSQSPSNKVTEKGKDVELRCDPISGHTALYWYRQSLGQGLEFLIYFQGNSAPDKSGLPSDRFSAERTGGSVSTLTIQRTQQEDSAVYLCASSFKETQYFGPGTRLLVL.